This T cell receptor (beta chain) appears in the sequencing data of a study of blood T cell repertoires in COVID-19. In the study overall: T cells, B-cell-depleted T cells, or PBMCs provided the cDNA or gDNA that served as material.

As handled by the study authors: Counts of nucleated cells, estimated from reference gene primer amplification, were obtained. Using immunoSEQ multiplex PCR, the repertoire was profiled, and TCRdb retains in-frame clones only, with some absent. That table gives V, J and clone size, and the DNA gave D and trimming. Of roughly 130,000 clones in the sample, 90% were seen once. CDR1 and CDR2 from the germline V gene are SGHRS and YFSETQ. V lost 0 bases, J lost 2 bases, and 7 bases lay in between. The CDR3 is made up of 14 amino acids. To note about this clone: The sample carries other DNA sequences with the same CDR3.

The sample consisted of peripheral blood. The receptor's source is a man aged 50-59 years with active COVID-19. The chain joins TRBV5-1 to TRBJ2-3; D ambiguous. The CDR3 sequence: CASSLAGSTDTQYF. In nucleotides, the CDR3 is TGCGCCAGCAGCTTGGCCGGGTCCACAGATACGCAGTATTTT.